The 31 T cell receptor beta chains reported below all come from one sample, sequenced in a study of PD-1 blockade in classical Hodgkin lymphoma. Sequencing used immunoSEQ multiplex PCR; TCRdb keeps in-frame clones, though not all of them. The data hold roughly 60,000 clones, with 88% observed a single time. No patient escaped relapse after autologous stem cell transplantation, and brentuximab vedotin exposure varied. This material consisted of peripheral blood mononuclear cells (PBMCs), taken before the second cycle of nivolumab. These TCRs come from a human donor with classical Hodgkin lymphoma.

The chain joins TRBV5-1 to TRBJ1-1; 11 positions match TRBD1. Germline loops: CDR1 SGHRS, CDR2 YFSETQ. V shed 4 bases and J 8 bases; nucleotides not matched to a gene: 4. CDR3 length: 13 amino acids. Here the CDR3 reads CASSHGQGAEAFF. The CDR3 DNA follows: TGCGCCAGCAGCCACGGACAGGGGGCCGAAGCTTTCTTT.

The chain links TRBV27 to TRBJ2-4; D possibly corresponds to TRBD2 (6 bases). The V end lost 2 bases, the J end lost 0 bases, and 14 bases lay between the germline ends. Germline CDR1 and CDR2: MNHEY and SMNVEV (reference sequence). The CDR3 is 17 residues long. DNA for the CDR3: TGTGCCAGCAGTTTAGGCACGGGAGTTCTAGCCAAAAACATTCAGTACTTC. Translated: CASSLGTGVLAKNIQYF.

This chain links TRBV30 with TRBJ2-3; 7 bases match TRBD1. The length of the CDR3 is 14 residues. Losses at the gene ends were 1 base for V and 3 bases for J; bases not matched to a gene: 4. Germline CDR1 reads GTSNPN; CDR2 reads SVGIG (reference sequence). The CDR3 sequence: CAWSEGRGTDTQYF. In nucleotides, the CDR3 is TGTGCCTGGAGTGAGGGCAGGGGGACAGATACGCAGTATTTT. Based on the CDR3 plus reference TRBV30 and TRBJ2-3, the full variable domain is SQTIHQWPATLVQPVGSPLSLECTVEGTSNPNLYWYRQAAGRGLQLLFYSVGIGQISSEVPQNLSASRPQDRQFILSSKKLLLSDSGFYLCAWSEGRGTDTQYFGPGTRLTVL.

V and J are TRBV11-3 and TRBJ2-7, with a possible D match to TRBD2 (5 bases). V lost 1 base to trimming and J lost 7 bases, with 17 bases between them. Germline CDR1 SGHNT, CDR2 YENEEA. This CDR3 contains 15 residues. The CDR3 DNA is TGTGCCAGCAGCTTAGGTGGCAGGACTTCTACTGAGCAGTACTTC. Its translation is CASSLGGRTSTEQYF. Using reference TRBV11-3 and TRBJ2-7 for the parts outside the CDR3, the full variable domain is EAGVVQSPRYKIIEKKQPVAFWCNPISGHNTLYWYLQNLGQGPELLIRYENEEAVDDSQLPKDRFSAERLKGVDSTLKIQPAELGDSAVYLCASSLGGRTSTEQYFGPGTRLTVT.

As for this clone: This sample also contains other DNA sequences that code for the same CDR3. The V and J genes are TRBV5-1 and TRBJ1-1; weak D call: TRBD1 (5 bases). Trimming removed 1 base from V and 0 bases from J, with 7 bases in between. Germline V lookup: CDR1 SGHRS, CDR2 YFSETQ. The CDR3 is made up of 14 amino acids. Written as DNA, the CDR3 is TGCGCCAGCAGCTTGCAGGGAATGAACACTGAAGCTTTCTTT. It codes for CASSLQGMNTEAFF.

V and J are TRBV5-1 and TRBJ2-3; D is possibly TRBD1 (6 bases). This CDR3 comprises 14 residues. Trimming stripped 6 bases from V and 1 base from J, with 12 bases between. Germline V lookup: CDR1 SGHRS, CDR2 YFSETQ. CDR3 residues: CASMGAHGTDTQYF. Here the CDR3 DNA reads TGCGCCAGCATGGGGGCGCACGGCACAGATACGCAGTATTTT.

V and J are TRBV5-1 and TRBJ2-5; no clear D. The CDR3 length is 14 residues. With 1 base removed from V and 5 bases from J, the gap between germline ends came to 12 bases. From germline, CDR1 is SGHRS and CDR2 YFSETQ. CDR3: CASSLFSGRETQYF. CDR3 in DNA: TGCGCCAGCAGCTTGTTTTCGGGTAGGGAGACCCAGTACTTC.

This clone appeared a few times. The chain employs TRBV7-8 and TRBJ1-1; D ambiguous. V was shortened by 1 base and J by 7 bases, with 10 bases between the two germline ends. The CDR3 contains 13 residues. Germline CDR1 and CDR2: SGHVS and FQNEAQ. CDR3 bases: TGTGCCAGCAGCTTAGTACAGTCTCATGAAGCTTTCTTT. It translates to CASSLVQSHEAFF.

J is TRBJ2-2 and V is TRBV5-1; TRBD1 aligns across 11 bases. Per germline, CDR1 SGHRS and CDR2 YFSETQ. This CDR3 region has 15 residues. The J segment lost 4 bases and the V segment lost 4 bases, leaving 3 bases of the junction unmatched. CDR3 amino acids: CASSGQGASTGELFF. The CDR3, as DNA: TGCGCCAGCAGCGGACAGGGGGCAAGCACCGGGGAGCTGTTTTTT.

V and J are TRBV12-5 and TRBJ1-5; D gene ambiguous. The CDR3 is 11 amino acids. V gave up 1 base and J gave up 9 bases, with 4 bases separating them. The germline CDR1 and CDR2 sequences are LGHNT and FRNRAP. The CDR3 DNA is TGTGCTAGTGGTTTGGGGGGGCCCCAGCATTTT. Translated, it gives CASGLGGPQHF.

This chain connects TRBV2 to TRBJ2-7; 8 nucleotides agree with TRBD1. J gave up 2 bases and V 6 bases, and 3 bases lay outside the gene matches. The CDR3 extends over 13 amino acids. Germline CDR1 SNHLY, CDR2 FYNNEI. The CDR3 is CASRGGQAYEQYF. The CDR3 nucleotides are TGTGCCAGCAGGGGGGGACAGGCCTACGAGCAGTACTTC.

The gene calls are TRBV5-1 and TRBJ2-7; 8 bases are shared with TRBD1. J lost 0 bases, V lost 4 bases, and 3 bases had no gene match. The CDR3 loop spans 14 amino acids. CDR1 and CDR2 from the germline V gene are SGHRS and YFSETQ. Here the CDR3 DNA reads TGCGCCAGCAGCGGGACAGGAGCCTCCTACGAGCAGTACTTC. Protein sequence: CASSGTGASYEQYF.

V is TRBV12-1 and J is TRBJ1-2; TRBD1, the table's D call, was not compared with the DNA. TRBV12-1 is shown as a pseudogene. CDR3 length equals 16 residues. Here the CDR3 DNA reads TGTGCCAGCAGCCCTCAGGGACAGGGCGTAATTTATGGCTACACCTTC. Its protein is CASSPQGQGVIYGYTF.

This chain joins TRBV6-5 and TRBJ1-2, with 7 bases matching TRBD1. Germline loops: CDR1 MNHEY, CDR2 SVGAGI. The CDR3 is 13 residues long. V was clipped by 1 base and J by 7 bases; unmatched bases: 3. CDR3 loop: CASSYLQGIGYTF. DNA of the CDR3: TGTGCCAGCAGTTACTTACAGGGGATTGGCTACACCTTC.

CDR3 region: CATKPGQKTYEQYF. CDR3 nucleotide sequence: TGTGCCACTAAGCCGGGGCAGAAAACCTACGAGCAGTACTTC. The chain links TRBV6-5 to TRBJ2-7; TRBD1 or TRBD2 may be the D gene (5 bases each). This CDR3 contains 14 residues. Trimming removed 10 bases at V and 2 bases at J, with 18 bases between. Germline V gives CDR1 MNHEY, CDR2 SVGAGI.

The sample holds a few counts of this clone. The V call is TRBV27, the J call TRBJ2-3; D is uncertain. CDR1 MNHEY and CDR2 SMNVEV come from the germline V gene (reference sequence). The CDR3 loop spans 11 amino acids. The ends were cut back, 2 bases at V and 6 bases at J, with 3 bases in the middle. CDR3 loop: CASSLRDTQYF. The CDR3 DNA reads TGTGCCAGCAGTTTAAGGGATACGCAGTATTTT.

CDR3 nucleotide sequence: TGCGCCAGCATCGGAGAGAGGAGCACCGGGGAGCTGTTTTTT. Translating it yields CASIGERSTGELFF. This chain joins TRBV5-1 and TRBJ2-2; D remains unclear. Germline CDR1 and CDR2: SGHRS and YFSETQ. The V end was cut by 6 bases, the J end by 4 bases, with 13 bases between. The CDR3 is 14 residues long.

This chain links TRBV28 with TRBJ2-5, with D tentatively TRBD1 or TRBD2 (7 bases each). The CDR3 spans 15 residues. Germline V CDR1 and CDR2: MDHEN, SYDVKM. V lost 4 bases and J 1 base, leaving 13 bases between the germline ends. In DNA, the CDR3 is TGTGCCAGCAGTTCGAGCGGGACAGTCCAAGAGACCCAGTACTTC. Amino acid sequence: CASSSSGTVQETQYF.

V and J are TRBV28 and TRBJ1-3; unclear D gene. Trimming stripped 3 bases from V and 4 bases from J, with 7 bases between. Germline V gene lookup returns CDR1 MDHEN and CDR2 SYDVKM. The CDR3 is made up of 13 amino acids. The CDR3 DNA reads TGTGCCAGCAGTTTTGCCCTGGGAAACACCATATATTTT. Translation: CASSFALGNTIYF.

This chain joins TRBV5-1 and TRBJ2-7, with D perhaps given as TRBD1 or TRBD2 (5 bases each). CDR1 and CDR2 (germline): SGHRS, YFSETQ. CDR3 length: 13 amino acids. Trimming removed 10 bases from V and 1 base from J, with 15 bases in between. CDR3 region: CAASRDGSYEQYF. CDR3 sequence (DNA): TGCGCCGCGAGCAGGGACGGTTCCTACGAGCAGTACTTC.

The chain couples TRBV5-1 to TRBJ2-3, with a weak D call TRBD1 (6 bases). The V end was cut by 4 bases, the J end by 4 bases, with 10 bases between. The CDR3 runs to 13 residues. From germline, CDR1 is SGHRS and CDR2 YFSETQ. CDR3 nucleotides: TGCGCCAGCAGCCTACAGGGTTCAGATACGCAGTATTTT. This encodes CASSLQGSDTQYF.

This clone appeared once. The genes are TRBV2 and TRBJ2-7; D remains ambiguous. Germline assignment: CDR1 SNHLY and CDR2 FYNNEI. This CDR3 region has 15 residues. V dropped 7 bases and J dropped 3 bases, with 19 bases sitting between them. In nucleotides, the CDR3 is TGTGCCAGCACCTCCCAAAGGACCACGAACTACGAGCAGTACTTC. Its protein product is CASTSQRTTNYEQYF.

The CDR3 loop reads CSVDRGDLFRSYNEQFF. Here the CDR3 DNA reads TGCAGCGTTGATAGGGGGGACCTATTTCGCTCCTACAATGAGCAGTTCTTC. V and J are TRBV29-1 and TRBJ2-1; perhaps D is TRBD1 or TRBD2 (6 bases each). Germline V gives CDR1 SQVTM, CDR2 ANQGSEA. V gave up 3 bases and J gave up 0 bases, with 18 bases separating them. This CDR3 spans 17 amino acids.

This chain connects TRBV5-1 to TRBJ1-2; weak D call: TRBD1 (5 bases). Germline CDR1 reads SGHRS; CDR2 reads YFSETQ. V was pared by 3 bases and J by 3 bases, with 12 bases between. CDR3 size: 14 residues. The CDR3 region is CASSSSSGDYGYTF. As DNA, the CDR3 is TGCGCCAGCAGCTCGAGCTCGGGGGACTATGGCTACACCTTC.

This chain links TRBV5-1 with TRBJ2-1; D call uncertain. Germline CDR1 reads SGHRS; CDR2 reads YFSETQ. The CDR3 sequence is 14 residues long. V gave up 6 bases and J gave up 7 bases, with 17 bases separating them. In nucleotides, the CDR3 is TGCGCCAGCAACGACGGAATCGCCACGAATGAGCAGTTCTTC. Amino acids: CASNDGIATNEQFF.

The V and J genes are TRBV5-1 and TRBJ1-1; 7 nucleotides line up with TRBD1. Germline CDR1 reads SGHRS; CDR2 reads YFSETQ. CDR3 length: 13 amino acids. V was pared by 4 bases and J by 4 bases, with 4 bases of the junction left unmatched. The CDR3 DNA reads TGCGCCAGCAGCGCACAGGGGTCCACTGAAGCTTTCTTT. This encodes CASSAQGSTEAFF. Full variable domain (rest looked up from reference TRBV5-1 and TRBJ1-1): KAGVTQTPRYLIKTRGQQVTLSCSPISGHRSVSWYQQTPGQGLQFLFEYFSETQRNKGNFPGRFSGRQFSNSRSEMNVSTLELGDSALYLCASSAQGSTEAFFGQGTRLTVV.

The rearrangement joins TRBV6-5 to TRBJ1-1; possible D gene TRBD1, 6 bases. This CDR3 is 13 amino acids long. V lost 7 bases to trimming and J lost 4 bases, with 13 bases between them. Germline lookup yields CDR1 MNHEY and CDR2 SVGAGI. The CDR3 sequence is CASNKGGATEAFF. In DNA form, the CDR3 reads TGTGCCAGCAATAAGGGGGGCGCCACTGAAGCTTTCTTT.

The chain recombines TRBV5-1 with TRBJ2-2; D might be TRBD1 (6 bases). The V gene's germline CDR1 is SGHRS and CDR2 YFSETQ. This CDR3 contains 15 residues. Between the trimmed V and J ends, which lost 6 bases and 4 bases, there was a span of 16 bases. The CDR3, as DNA: TGCGCCAGCACGTACACAGGGAGCGGCACCGGGGAGCTGTTTTTT. Translation gives CASTYTGSGTGELFF.

The rearrangement links TRBV5-1 to TRBJ2-7, with D perhaps being TRBD1 or TRBD2 (5 bases each). Germline V gene lookup returns CDR1 SGHRS and CDR2 YFSETQ. Trimming left V 1 base short and J 2 bases short, with 10 bases between. The CDR3 is 14 residues long. Here the CDR3 DNA reads TGCGCCAGCAGCTTGATCGGGGCTACCTACGAGCAGTACTTC. Its translation: CASSLIGATYEQYF.

This clone occurred once. The chain carries TRBV5-1 and TRBJ1-5, with 8 bases fitting TRBD1. This CDR3 is 14 amino acids long. CDR1 is SGHRS, CDR2 YFSETQ, per germline. The junction had 6 bases not matched to a gene; V was cut back by 3 bases and J by 7 bases. The CDR3 DNA reads TGCGCCAGCAGCTCAGGGGGCGAGGGACAGCCCCAGCATTTT. Translating gives CASSSGGEGQPQHF. The full variable domain, rest sourced from reference TRBV5-1 and TRBJ1-5, is KAGVTQTPRYLIKTRGQQVTLSCSPISGHRSVSWYQQTPGQGLQFLFEYFSETQRNKGNFPGRFSGRQFSNSRSEMNVSTLELGDSALYLCASSSGGEGQPQHFGDGTRLSIL.

As regards this clone: In the same sample, other DNA sequences code for this CDR3. This chain uses TRBV29-1 with TRBJ2-5; 7 bases line up with TRBD2. Germline values: CDR1 SQVTM, CDR2 ANQGSEA. The CDR3 contains 13 residues. The ends lost 6 bases at V and 5 bases at J; junction bases unmatched: 9. As DNA, the CDR3 is TGCAGCGTCCGACTAGCTGCATTCGAGACCCAGTACTTC. It encodes CSVRLAAFETQYF.